The 10 T cell receptor beta chains given below trace back to one sample, sequenced in a study of blood T cell repertoires in COVID-19. Data came from immunoSEQ multiplex PCR; TCRdb stores just in-frame clones and leaves some out. The table lists approximately 350,000 clones, 65% to 90% of them singletons. The sample taken for sequencing was peripheral blood. These receptors all come from a woman aged 60-70 years with COVID-19, enrolled during active disease.

V is TRBV27 and J is TRBJ1-5; no reliable D call. Trimming stripped 4 bases from V and 0 bases from J, with 10 bases between. The CDR3 runs 15 residues. Germline V gives CDR1 MNHEY, CDR2 SMNVEV (reference sequence). In DNA form, the CDR3 reads TGTGCCAGCAGTTCCTTACTCAATAGCAATCAGCCCCAGCATTTT. Its translation is CASSSLLNSNQPQHF.

V and J are TRBV9 and TRBJ2-7; perhaps TRBD1 as D (6 bases). CDR1 is SGDLS, CDR2 YYNGEE, per germline. V gave up 1 base and J gave up 1 base, with 9 bases separating them. CDR3 length equals 14 residues. The CDR3 loop is CASSVWTDSYEQYF. The CDR3 nucleotides read TGTGCCAGCAGCGTATGGACAGATTCCTACGAGCAGTACTTC.

The CDR3 DNA reads TGTGCCAGCAGTTACGCAGGGCAAACTGGAAACACCATATATTTT. Translated, it gives CASSYAGQTGNTIYF. This chain joins TRBV6-2 or TRBV6-3 and TRBJ1-3, with D perhaps TRBD1 (5 bases). The CDR3 has 15 amino acids. Germline CDR1 is MNHEY and CDR2 is SVGEGT. Trimming left V 2 bases short and J 2 bases short, with 10 bases between.

The V call is TRBV7-8, the J call TRBJ1-6; D unresolved. The CDR3 consists of 16 residues. The germline V gene encodes CDR1 SGHVS and CDR2 FQNEAQ. V lost 6 bases to trimming and J lost 0 bases, with 12 bases between them. The CDR3 DNA reads as TGTGCCAGCAGTGTAGCGGGGAGCTCCTATAATTCACCCCTCCACTTT. It translates to CASSVAGSSYNSPLHF. Combining the CDR3 with reference TRBV7-8 and TRBJ1-6 gives the whole variable domain GAGVSQSPRYKVAKRGQDVALRCDPISGHVSLFWYQQALGQGPEFLTYFQNEAQLDKSGLPSDRFFAERPEGSVSTLKIQRTQQEDSAVYLCASSVAGSSYNSPLHFGNGTRLTVT.

V and J are TRBV7-3 and TRBJ1-1, with D possibly being TRBD1 (5 bases). Germline V gene data show CDR1 as SGHTA and CDR2 as FQGTGA. Trimming removed 6 bases from V and 1 base from J, with 15 bases in between. The CDR3 runs to 15 residues. Here the CDR3 reads CASRVDSVPNTEAFF. Written as DNA, the CDR3 is TGTGCCAGCAGAGTTGACAGTGTACCGAACACTGAAGCTTTCTTT.

There are a few counts of this clone. The rearrangement joins TRBV6-5 to TRBJ2-2, with D unclear. CDR1 and CDR2 (germline): MNHEY, SVGAGI. CDR3 length equals 12 residues. V dropped 5 bases and J dropped 7 bases, with 8 bases sitting between them. CDR3 in DNA: TGTGCCAGCAGTCCAAATAGCGGGGAGCTGTTTTTT. Translated: CASSPNSGELFF.

CDR3 loop: CAWSVREAAGRRNQPQHF. The CDR3 coding sequence is TGTGCCTGGAGTGTACGGGAGGCTGCGGGACGACGAAATCAGCCCCAGCATTTT. The rearrangement links TRBV30 to TRBJ1-5, with a possible D match to TRBD1 (5 bases). The CDR3 runs 18 residues. Germline assignment: CDR1 GTSNPN and CDR2 SVGIG (reference sequence). V gave up 0 bases and J gave up 4 bases, with 22 bases separating them.

V is TRBV2 and J is TRBJ2-3, with D possibly TRBD2 on 7 matching bases. Germline CDR1 and CDR2: SNHLY and FYNNEI. V lost 7 bases and J lost 2, with 16 bases in between. The CDR3 length is 15 residues. Here the CDR3 DNA reads TGTGCCAGCAAGCGGGGCGGACAGCCCACAGATACGCAGTATTTT. This gives the protein CASKRGGQPTDTQYF.

This rearrangement joins TRBV6-1 to TRBJ1-2; D call uncertain. The CDR3 contains 11 residues. V dropped 4 bases and J dropped 7 bases, with 7 bases sitting between them. Germline V lookup: CDR1 MNHNS, CDR2 SASEGT. The CDR3 DNA is TGTGCCAGCAGTGTAGCCTTTGGCTACACCTTC. Translation: CASSVAFGYTF.

Only one count was recorded for this clone. This chain links TRBV6-4 with TRBJ2-1, with 10 bases aligning to TRBD2. The germline gives CDR1 MRHNA, CDR2 SNTAGT. J was trimmed by 0 bases and V by 6 bases; bases with no gene match: 8. The CDR3 extends over 17 amino acids. The CDR3 DNA is TGTGCCAGCAGCCGTACTAGCGGGGTCAGCTCCTACAATGAGCAGTTCTTC. It specifies CASSRTSGVSSYNEQFF.